Here is one TCR beta chain with its context. Its antigen is unknown. TCR beta CDR3 region amplification was performed from RNA transcripts. Primed by the HTBI set, a first-round RT-PCR was run on the TCR CDR3. TCRdb re-called the multiplex PCR reads with MiXCR, one entry per CDR3 protein. The sample records about 610,000 distinct CDR3 sequences, 46% being singletons. CDR3 length: 14 residues. CDR1 SGHAT and CDR2 FQNNGV come from the germline V gene. V was clipped by 5 bases and J by 0 bases, with 10 bases between them. Among the patients, aged 18 to 65, hyperthyroidism was newly diagnosed and had lasted under 2 months. Uncontrolled infection, other autoimmune disease, pregnancy and lactation each barred patients from inclusion. Diagnosis relied on clinical symptoms, serum thyroxine and TRAb, thyroid ultrasound and orbital computed tomography. The data were taken from a study of T cells in Graves' hyperthyroidism and ophthalmopathy.

Study-wide findings and caveats: Ophthalmopathy stood apart from stable hyperthyroidism in a 13 V-J model.

The sequenced material came from peripheral blood or thyroid tissue (not recorded which). The receptor was isolated from a woman younger than 35 with Graves' hyperthyroidism. The chain employs TRBV11-2 and TRBJ1-1; D uncertain. The CDR3 DNA follows: TGTGCCAGCAGCCTCCTTCACCTGAACACTGAAGCTTTCTTT. Its protein is CASSLLHLNTEAFF.